The rows below give T cell receptor beta chains drawn from one sample of a study of beta chain features in type 1 diabetes. Generated by immunoSEQ multiplex PCR, the TCRdb table keeps only in-frame clones and is missing some. Counted here are around 330,000 clones, around 10% occurring once; the ten biggest clones make up about 0.015%. The sequenced sample was naive CD4+ T cells from blood. Source of these receptors: a woman aged 30 to 39 in good health. Both conserved end residues are part of each CDR3. A D gene is named only where the DNA matches it firmly. Some rows have no size entry. The others give once, few or many, or a class for an expanded clone.

v_gene	d_gene	abundance	len	j_gene	CDR3aa	CDR3nt
TRBV7-2	NA	few	14	TRBJ2-1	CASSLSPSSYEQFF	TGTGCCAGCAGCTTATCGCCTAGTAGCTATGAGCAGTTCTTC
TRBV18	TRBD1	NA	14	TRBJ1-1	CASSPDRENTEAFF	TGTGCCAGCTCACCGGACAGGGAGAACACTGAAGCTTTCTTT
TRBV19	NA	few	16	TRBJ1-1	CASSIARTQMNTEAFF	TGTGCCAGTAGTATAGCCCGGACACAGATGAACACTGAAGCTTTCTTT
TRBV18	NA	NA	15	TRBJ2-2	CASSLGQLNTGELFF	TGTGCCAGCTCCCTTGGACAGTTAAACACCGGGGAGCTGTTTTTT
TRBV5-6	TRBD1	NA	17	TRBJ2-6	CASSLETGSSGANVLTF	TGTGCCAGCAGCTTGGAGACAGGGAGCTCTGGGGCCAACGTCCTGACTTTC
TRBV14	NA	few	12	TRBJ2-1	CASSQVRGEQFF	TGTGCCAGCAGCCAAGTACGGGGTGAGCAGTTCTTC
TRBV29-1	NA	few	10	TRBJ1-1	CSVGMGEAFF	TGCAGCGTGGGTATGGGCGAAGCTTTCTTT
TRBV6-1	TRBD1	few	14	TRBJ2-7	CASRTGQADYEQYF	TGTGCCAGCAGAACGGGACAGGCAGACTACGAGCAGTACTTC
TRBV30	NA	few	14	TRBJ1-5	CAWSVAGGNQPQHF	TGTGCCTGGAGTGTCGCCGGGGGCAATCAGCCCCAGCATTTT
TRBV6-4	TRBD1	few	14	TRBJ1-2	CASSSGQGAHGYTF	TGTGCCAGCAGCTCGGGACAGGGGGCCCATGGCTACACCTTC
TRBV7-3	TRBD2	NA	15	TRBJ2-3	CASSFTGLAIDTQYF	TGTGCCAGCAGCTTCACGGGACTAGCGATAGATACGCAGTATTTT
TRBV28	NA	few	14	TRBJ2-3	CASSPGHSTDTQYF	TGTGCCAGCAGCCCGGGACATAGCACAGATACGCAGTATTTT
TRBV2	TRBD2	few	14	TRBJ2-7	CASSQTSGSYEQYF	TGTGCCAGCAGTCAGACTAGCGGGAGTTACGAGCAGTACTTC
TRBV28	TRBD1	NA	13	TRBJ2-7	CASSLPTGGEQYF	TGTGCCAGCAGTTTACCTACAGGGGGCGAGCAGTACTTC
TRBV5-4	NA	NA	13	TRBJ1-2	CASSLAQDYGYTF	TGTGCCAGCAGCTTGGCACAGGACTATGGCTACACCTTC
TRBV7-9	TRBD1	few	16	TRBJ1-2	CASSFGGTGFGYGYTF	TGTGCCAGCAGCTTCGGGGGGACAGGATTTGGCTATGGCTACACCTTC
TRBV9	TRBD2	few	13	TRBJ2-1	CASSPRTSVEQFF	TGTGCCAGCAGCCCCCGGACTAGCGTTGAGCAGTTCTTC
TRBV7-2	TRBD1	NA	15	TRBJ2-3	CASSLEGTDTDTQYF	TGTGCCAGCAGCTTAGAGGGGACAGACACAGATACGCAGTATTTT
TRBV7-8	TRBD2	NA	19	TRBJ2-3	CASSSTRLAGGPSTDTQYF	TGTGCCAGCAGTTCAACGAGGCTAGCGGGAGGGCCCAGCACAGATACGCAGTATTTT
TRBV6-5	TRBD1	NA	13	TRBJ2-5	CASRDSPAETQYF	TGTGCCAGCCGGGACAGCCCGGCGGAGACCCAGTACTTC
TRBV19	NA	few	14	TRBJ2-2	CASRLDFRTGELFF	TGTGCCAGTAGATTGGACTTTCGCACCGGGGAGCTGTTTTTT
TRBV4-2	TRBD2	NA	16	TRBJ2-3	CASSSTSGLRTDTQYF	TGTGCCAGCAGCTCGACTAGCGGGCTACGCACAGATACGCAGTATTTT
TRBV14	TRBD2	NA	18	TRBJ2-3	CASSQARRLAGGADTQYF	TGTGCCAGCAGCCAAGCCCGCAGACTAGCGGGAGGAGCTGATACGCAGTATTTT
TRBV5-1	TRBD1	NA	16	TRBJ2-7	CASSPAGQGAFYEQYF	TGCGCCAGCAGCCCGGCTGGCCAGGGGGCTTTCTACGAGCAGTACTTC
TRBV4-2	TRBD1	NA	16	TRBJ2-2	CASSLEQGANTGELFF	TGTGCCAGCAGCCTTGAGCAGGGGGCGAACACCGGGGAGCTGTTTTTT
TRBV2	TRBD1	few	14	TRBJ2-7	CASSLGQGAGEQYF	TGTGCCAGCAGTTTGGGACAGGGGGCCGGCGAGCAGTACTTC
TRBV9	TRBD2	NA	15	TRBJ2-1	CASSARTSGRNEQFF	TGTGCCAGCAGCGCAAGGACTAGCGGGAGGAATGAGCAGTTCTTC
TRBV6-6	NA	few	14	TRBJ2-7	CASTPTGGADEQYF	TGTGCCAGCACCCCCACAGGAGGGGCGGACGAGCAGTACTTC
TRBV7-2	NA	few	12	TRBJ2-7	CASSLVQGEQYF	TGTGCCAGCAGCTTAGTTCAGGGCGAGCAGTACTTC
TRBV11-3	NA	few	14	TRBJ2-7	CASSLIRDTYEQYF	TGTGCCAGCAGCTTAATCAGGGACACCTACGAGCAGTACTTC
TRBV4-1	TRBD1	few	15	TRBJ2-2	CASSQGQGVAGELFF	TGCGCCAGCAGCCAGGGACAGGGGGTCGCCGGGGAGCTGTTTTTT
TRBV4-1	TRBD1	few	15	TRBJ1-5	CASSLSGQGYQPQHF	TGCGCCAGCAGCTTATCGGGACAGGGGTATCAGCCCCAGCATTTT
TRBV2	NA	NA	12	TRBJ2-7	CASFDTSYEQYF	TGTGCCAGTTTCGACACTTCCTACGAGCAGTACTTC
TRBV29-1	TRBD1	NA	14	TRBJ2-2	CSVDRGPNTGELFF	TGCAGCGTTGACAGGGGGCCCAACACCGGGGAGCTGTTTTTT
TRBV23-1	TRBD2	few	22	TRBJ2-2	CASSHPTRETLAGEGNTGELFF	TGCGCCAGCAGTCACCCTACTCGGGAAACACTAGCGGGAGAAGGTAACACCGGGGAGCTGTTTTTT
TRBV30	TRBD1	NA	13	TRBJ2-5	CACQTGSQETQYF	TGTGCCTGCCAGACAGGGTCCCAAGAGACCCAGTACTTC
TRBV6-5	TRBD2	NA	16	TRBJ2-3	CASSFTSGSRSDTQYF	TGTGCCAGCAGTTTCACTAGCGGGAGTAGGTCAGATACGCAGTATTTT
TRBV28	TRBD2	few	16	TRBJ2-1	CASSLTVAGGYNEQFF	TGTGCCAGCAGTTTAACTGTAGCGGGAGGCTACAATGAGCAGTTCTTC
TRBV7-3	NA	few	13	TRBJ1-1	CASSSSQRTEAFF	TGTGCCAGCAGCTCGTCCCAGCGGACTGAAGCTTTCTTT
TRBV7-2	NA	NA	15	TRBJ2-4	CASSLGTLAKNIQYF	TGTGCCAGCAGCTTAGGGACACTAGCCAAAAACATTCAGTACTTC
TRBV29-1	TRBD1	few	12	TRBJ2-7	CSQMTGSDEQYF	TGCAGCCAAATGACAGGGAGCGACGAGCAGTACTTC
TRBV5-6	TRBD1	NA	15	TRBJ1-5	CASSWGTGKTQPQHF	TGTGCCAGCAGCTGGGGGACAGGGAAGACTCAGCCCCAGCATTTT
TRBV30	NA	few	14	TRBJ2-7	CAWSVGLDPYEQYF	TGTGCCTGGAGTGTTGGCCTAGATCCCTACGAGCAGTACTTC
TRBV27	NA	few	17	TRBJ2-6	CASSFSVDGSGANVLTF	TGTGCCAGCAGTTTTTCAGTTGATGGCTCTGGGGCCAACGTCCTGACTTTC
TRBV7-9	NA	few	16	TRBJ1-1	CASSVASGGAEGKAFF	TGTGCCAGCAGCGTCGCCTCGGGAGGGGCAGAGGGGAAAGCTTTCTTT
TRBV6-4	NA	few	14	TRBJ2-1	CASRMEDSYNEQFF	TGTGCCAGCCGGATGGAGGACTCCTACAATGAGCAGTTCTTC